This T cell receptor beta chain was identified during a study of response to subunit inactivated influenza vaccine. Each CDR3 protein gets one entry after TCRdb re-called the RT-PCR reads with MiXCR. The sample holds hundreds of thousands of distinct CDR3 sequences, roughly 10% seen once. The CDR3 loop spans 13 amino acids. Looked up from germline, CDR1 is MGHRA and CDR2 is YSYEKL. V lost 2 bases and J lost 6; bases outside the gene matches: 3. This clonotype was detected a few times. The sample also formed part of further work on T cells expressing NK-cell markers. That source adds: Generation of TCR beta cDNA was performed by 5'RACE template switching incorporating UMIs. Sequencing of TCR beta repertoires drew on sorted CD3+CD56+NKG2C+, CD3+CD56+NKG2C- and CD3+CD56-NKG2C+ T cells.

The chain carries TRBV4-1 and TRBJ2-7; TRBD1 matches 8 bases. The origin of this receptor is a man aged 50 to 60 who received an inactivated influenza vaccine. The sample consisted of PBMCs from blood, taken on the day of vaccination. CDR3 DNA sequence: TGCGCCAGCAGCCAATTCACAGGGGGCGAGCAGTACTTC. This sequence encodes CASSQFTGGEQYF.